A single sample is the source of the 8 T cell receptor beta chains below, sequenced in a study of blood T cell repertoires in COVID-19. Only in-frame clones appear in the TCRdb table, and some are missing; sequencing was by immunoSEQ multiplex PCR. This table holds 250,000 to 400,000 clones, about 87% found once. The sequenced material came from peripheral blood. The receptor set was obtained from a woman aged 30 to 39 with COVID-19, enrolled during active disease.

The V call is TRBV5-6, the J call TRBJ1-5; perhaps TRBD1 as D (6 bases). Germline V gives CDR1 SGHDT, CDR2 YYEEEE. This CDR3 spans 17 amino acids. Between the trimmed V and J ends, which lost 4 bases and 0 bases, there was a span of 17 bases. DNA for the CDR3: TGTGCCAGCAGCCTGCACCGGACAGACCTTAGCAATCAGCCCCAGCATTTT. Its protein product is CASSLHRTDLSNQPQHF.

The V and J genes are TRBV9 and TRBJ2-1; 9 bases match TRBD1. CDR1 is SGDLS and CDR2 is YYNGEE in the germline V gene. The CDR3 length is 15 residues. Trimming cost V 4 bases and J 4 bases; bases outside gene matches: 6. CDR3 protein: CASSPNRGRYNEQFF. CDR3 DNA: TGTGCCAGCAGCCCGAACAGGGGGCGATACAATGAGCAGTTCTTC.

The chain joins TRBV28 to TRBJ2-1, with 9 bases fitting TRBD1. From germline, CDR1 is MDHEN and CDR2 SYDVKM. The CDR3 is 15 residues long. V shed 4 bases, J shed 3 bases, and the junction held 4 bases outside the gene matches. This CDR3 is CASSSDRGLYNEQFF. DNA for the CDR3: TGTGCCAGCAGTTCGGACAGGGGCCTCTACAATGAGCAGTTCTTC.

Note on this clone: The junction and the germline gene differ at one end; a read error may be behind it. The chain is built from TRBV5-4 and TRBJ1-5; tentatively, D is TRBD1 (6 bases). The CDR3 length is 15 residues. Germline V gene lookup returns CDR1 SGHNT and CDR2 YYREEE (reference sequence). CDR3 region: CASSLYPGGNQPQHF. The CDR3 nucleotides are TGTGCCAGCAGCCTATACCCGGGGGGCAACCAGCCCCAGCATTTT.

This chain links TRBV6-5 with TRBJ1-2; 8 positions match TRBD1. The germline V gene has CDR1 MNHEY and CDR2 SVGAGI. The V segment lost 4 bases and the J segment 7 bases; nucleotides outside the gene matches: 8. CDR3 length: 14 amino acids. The CDR3 loop is CASSFLQGASGYTF. As DNA, the CDR3 is TGTGCCAGCAGTTTCCTCCAGGGGGCGAGTGGCTACACCTTC.

The chain is built from TRBV2 and TRBJ1-2; D call uncertain. Germline CDR1 and CDR2: SNHLY and FYNNEI. With 4 bases removed from V and 0 bases from J, the gap between germline ends came to 9 bases. This CDR3 spans 14 amino acids. The CDR3 sequence: CASSGAAANYGYTF. CDR3 nucleotides: TGTGCCAGCAGTGGGGCAGCAGCTAACTATGGCTACACCTTC.

The gene calls are TRBV6-5 and TRBJ2-4, with D tentatively TRBD1 (7 bases). Germline CDR1 MNHEY, CDR2 SVGAGI. V lost 6 bases and J 8 bases, leaving 20 bases between the germline ends. The CDR3 is made up of 15 amino acids. CDR3 DNA sequence: TGTGCCAGCAGCCGGGACAGCGTCCCGGGGGACATTCAGTACTTC. Translated: CASSRDSVPGDIQYF.

This clone was counted only a few times. The genes are TRBV18 and TRBJ2-7; tentatively, D is TRBD2 (5 bases). The V end was cut by 3 bases, the J end by 6 bases, with 24 bases between. Per germline, CDR1 KGHSH and CDR2 LQKENI. The CDR3 is made up of 17 amino acids. The CDR3 here is CASSPVQTGWRSGEQYV. The CDR3 nucleotides read TGTGCCAGCTCACCGGTTCAAACGGGCTGGAGGTCTGGCGAGCAGTACGTC.